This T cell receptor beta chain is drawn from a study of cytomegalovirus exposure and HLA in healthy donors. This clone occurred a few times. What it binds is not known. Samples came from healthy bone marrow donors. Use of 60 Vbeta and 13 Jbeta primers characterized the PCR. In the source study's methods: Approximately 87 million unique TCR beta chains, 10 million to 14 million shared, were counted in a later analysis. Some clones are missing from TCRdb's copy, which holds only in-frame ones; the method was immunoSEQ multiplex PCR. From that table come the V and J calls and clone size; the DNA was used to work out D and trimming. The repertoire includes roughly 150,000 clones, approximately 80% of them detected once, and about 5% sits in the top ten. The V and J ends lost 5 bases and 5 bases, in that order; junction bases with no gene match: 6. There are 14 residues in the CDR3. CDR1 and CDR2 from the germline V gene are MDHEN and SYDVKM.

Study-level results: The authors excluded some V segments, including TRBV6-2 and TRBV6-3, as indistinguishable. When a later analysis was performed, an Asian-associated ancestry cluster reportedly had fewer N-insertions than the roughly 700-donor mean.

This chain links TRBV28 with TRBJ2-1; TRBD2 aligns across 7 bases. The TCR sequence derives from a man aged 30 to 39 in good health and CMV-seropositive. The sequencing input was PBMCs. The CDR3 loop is CASSTAGPNNEQFF. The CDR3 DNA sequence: TGTGCCAGCAGTACAGCGGGACCTAACAATGAGCAGTTCTTC.